The next 15 T cell receptor beta chains were all read from a single sample in a study of regulatory T cells in long-lasting Graves disease. Time point noted: newly diagnosed GD, antithyroid drugs for less than 3 months. Construction of the TCR library relied on RNA isolated from PBMCs. To make TCR beta libraries, researchers used iRepertoire HTBI primers and Arm-PCR of CDR3 regions. From the multiplex PCR reads, TCRdb called clonotypes with MiXCR, one entry per CDR3 protein. The sample shows hundreds of thousands of distinct CDR3 sequences, about 16% of them seen only once. These records were also assigned to another study, of T cells in Graves' hyperthyroidism and ophthalmopathy.

Sequences were derived from peripheral blood mononuclear cells (PBMCs), sampled at new diagnosis, from a patient treated with antithyroid drugs. These receptors came from a woman aged 35-65 years with Graves disease.

For the CDR3, the DNA is TGTGCCAGCAGCATCCGACGGGCGAGCTCCTACAATGAGCAGTTCTTC. This gives the protein CASSIRRASSYNEQFF. J is TRBJ2-1 and V is TRBV9; D call uncertain. The CDR3 has 16 residues. Germline assignment: CDR1 SGDLS and CDR2 YYNGEE. Trimming cost V 4 bases and J 0 bases, with 14 bases left between them.

The genes are TRBV5-1 and TRBJ2-5; 8 bases align to TRBD2. The V and J ends lost 4 bases and 2 bases, in that order; junction bases with no gene match: 1. Germline CDR1 reads SGHRS; CDR2 reads YFSETQ. The CDR3 has 13 amino acids. The CDR3 region is CASSGLAQETQYF. CDR3 DNA: TGCGCCAGCAGCGGACTAGCTCAAGAGACCCAGTACTTC. Supplemented by reference TRBV5-1 and TRBJ2-5, the full variable domain reads KAGVTQTPRYLIKTRGQQVTLSCSPISGHRSVSWYQQTPGQGLQFLFEYFSETQRNKGNFPGRFSGRQFSNSRSEMNVSTLELGDSALYLCASSGLAQETQYFGPGTRLLVL.

This clonotype was recorded at least ten times. The CDR3 reads CASSLGTGKGNEQFF. In nucleotides, the CDR3 is TGTGCCAGCAGCCTAGGGACAGGGAAAGGGAATGAGCAGTTCTTC. The chain has TRBV7-3 and TRBJ2-1; 9 bases fit TRBD1. Trimming at V came to 5 bases and at J to 7 bases, leaving 9 bases not matched to a gene. Germline lookup yields CDR1 SGHTA and CDR2 FQGTGA. The CDR3 has 15 amino acids.

The table lists this clonotype with many counts. The V call is TRBV11-2, the J call TRBJ2-3; 10 bases fit TRBD1. Germline loops: CDR1 SGHAT, CDR2 FQNNGV. This CDR3 has 14 amino acids. Trimming cost V 7 bases and J 2 bases; bases outside gene matches: 3. CDR3 residues: CASTDRGLTDTQYF. The DNA for the CDR3 is TGTGCCAGCACCGACAGGGGGCTCACAGATACGCAGTATTTT.

This clonotype was observed at least ten times. The genes are TRBV5-1 and TRBJ1-2; a weak D match, TRBD1 (5 bases). Trimming took 0 bases from V and 6 from J, leaving 18 bases between them. Germline CDR1 and CDR2: SGHRS and YFSETQ. CDR3 length: 16 residues. CDR3 in amino acids: CASSLVAGHQGDGYTF. For the CDR3, the DNA is TGCGCCAGCAGCTTGGTGGCCGGACACCAAGGGGATGGCTACACCTTC.

This clonotype was detected a few times. The chain employs TRBV10-3 and TRBJ2-5, with TRBD2 matching over 13 bases. The CDR3 runs to 16 residues. The trim removed 5 bases at V and 5 bases at J, leaving 8 bases unmatched. Germline CDR1 ENHRY, CDR2 SYGVKD. Here the CDR3 DNA reads TGTGCCATCAGTAAAAGGACTAGCGGGGGAGAGGAGACCCAGTACTTC. Translated: CAISKRTSGGEETQYF.

The genes are TRBV10-3 and TRBJ1-3; 7 bases are a match to TRBD1. V shed 9 bases, J shed 6 bases, and the junction held 11 bases outside the gene matches. Germline assignment: CDR1 ENHRY and CDR2 SYGVKD. CDR3 length: 14 residues. CDR3 protein: CAIRSGTVANTIYF. CDR3 nucleotides: TGTGCCATACGGTCCGGGACAGTAGCAAACACCATATATTTT.

There are many counts of this clonotype. V is TRBV6-1 and J is TRBJ2-5; 8 positions agree with TRBD1. The CDR3 is 17 amino acids. Per the germline V gene, CDR1 is MNHNS and CDR2 is SASEGT. The V and J ends lost 3 bases and 5 bases, in that order; junction bases with no gene match: 14. CDR3 coding DNA: TGTGCCAGCAGTGATTTACGTGTCAGGGGGCTTCGGGAGACCCAGTACTTC. It encodes CASSDLRVRGLRETQYF.

This clonotype was detected a few times. The CDR3 is CASSIGHIYEQYF. The CDR3 bases are TGTGCCAGTAGTATAGGACATATCTACGAGCAGTACTTC. This chain uses TRBV19 with TRBJ2-7; unclear D gene. Germline CDR1 and CDR2: LNHDA and SQIVND (reference sequence). The V gene lost 1 base and the J gene lost 3 bases, with 7 bases spanning the gap. The CDR3 runs to 13 residues.

This clonotype was seen many times. V usage is TRBV7-9 and J usage is TRBJ2-5; 10 nucleotides match TRBD2. CDR3 length: 15 amino acids. Germline V gives CDR1 SEHNR, CDR2 FQNEAQ (reference sequence). V was pared by 2 bases and J by 5 bases, with 5 bases of the junction left unmatched. CDR3 sequence reads: CASSLRTGLAETQYF. CDR3 nucleotide sequence: TGTGCCAGCAGCTTACGAACGGGACTAGCGGAGACCCAGTACTTC.

This clonotype was counted at least ten times. The chain carries TRBV5-1 and TRBJ1-1; 8 bases line up with TRBD1. V lost 4 bases, J lost 5 bases, and 10 bases stayed unmatched. The CDR3 is 15 residues long. Germline V gives CDR1 SGHRS, CDR2 YFSETQ. The CDR3 is CASSPGDRRGTEAFF. CDR3 nucleotides: TGCGCCAGCAGCCCTGGGGACAGGCGGGGGACTGAAGCTTTCTTT.

This clonotype was observed a handful of times. The rearrangement uses TRBV19 and TRBJ2-2; 11 bases are a match to TRBD2. The V gene end was trimmed by 7 bases and the J gene end by 1 base; junction bases not matched to a gene: 2. Germline V lookup: CDR1 LNHDA, CDR2 SQIVND (reference sequence). The CDR3 contains 15 residues. The CDR3 nucleotides read TGTGCCAGTATAGGACTAGCGGGGAACACCGGGGAGCTGTTTTTT. This codes for CASIGLAGNTGELFF. Full variable domain (remainder filled in from reference TRBV19 and TRBJ2-2): DGGITQSPKYLFRKEGQNVTLSCEQNLNHDAMYWYRQDPGQGLRLIYYSQIVNDFQKGDIAEGYSVSREKKESFPLTVTSAQKNPTAFYLCASIGLAGNTGELFFGEGSRLTVL.

This clonotype appeared many times. CDR3: CASSQDRAATYEKLFF. For the CDR3, the DNA is TGTGCCAGCAGCCAAGATCGGGCAGCGACCTATGAAAAACTGTTTTTT. The rearrangement links TRBV4-2 to TRBJ1-4; D unclear. This CDR3 comprises 16 residues. V dropped 0 bases and J dropped 6 bases, with 14 bases sitting between them. The V gene's germline CDR1 is LGHNA and CDR2 YNFKEQ.

The sample holds many counts of this clonotype. The chain employs TRBV3-1 and TRBJ1-4; TRBD1 might be the D (5 bases). The CDR3 is 16 residues long. Trimming shortened V by 3 bases and J by 8 bases, and 19 bases separated the two germline ends. Germline CDR1 and CDR2: LGHDT and YNNKEL (reference sequence). The chain's CDR3 is CASSQTRGAGQEKLFF. The CDR3 region has the DNA TGTGCCAGCAGCCAGACAAGGGGAGCGGGGCAAGAAAAACTGTTTTTT.

In this sample, this clonotype turned up many times. This chain links TRBV11-2 with TRBJ2-1; TRBD2 aligns across 14 bases. The CDR3 sequence is 15 residues long. The trim removed 5 bases at V and 10 bases at J, leaving 7 bases unmatched. CDR1 SGHAT and CDR2 FQNNGV come from the germline V gene. The DNA of the CDR3 is TGTGCCAGCAGCCAGACTAGCGGGGGGGCGTGGGAGCAGTTCTTC. This gives the protein CASSQTSGGAWEQFF.